The 18 T cell receptor beta chains below come from one sample, sequenced in a study of cytomegalovirus exposure and HLA in healthy donors. 13 Jbeta primers and 60 Vbeta primers were used for the PCR. The repertoire was sequenced with immunoSEQ multiplex PCR; TCRdb's copy has only in-frame clones and lacks some. The data contain 150,000 to 180,000 clones, 65% to 90% of them singletons. Sequencing used PBMCs. The receptors come from a woman aged 50 to 65 in good health and CMV-seropositive.

This rearrangement joins TRBV10-3 to TRBJ1-6, with no clear D. With 2 bases removed from V and 0 bases from J, the gap between germline ends came to 8 bases. The germline gives CDR1 ENHRY, CDR2 SYGVKD. The CDR3 loop spans 16 amino acids. The CDR3 loop reads CAISETGSSYNSPLHF. Here the CDR3 DNA reads TGTGCCATCAGTGAGACGGGAAGCTCCTATAATTCACCCCTCCACTTT.

V gene TRBV5-4 combines with J gene TRBJ1-2; D gene unclear. In germline, CDR1 is SGHNT, CDR2 YYREEE (reference sequence). V lost 4 bases and J 4 bases, leaving 11 bases between the germline ends. This CDR3 spans 13 amino acids. CDR3 in DNA: TGTGCCAGCAGCCTGAGTAATTCCTATGGCTACACCTTC. It yields the protein CASSLSNSYGYTF.

The chain uses TRBV7-9 and TRBJ1-4, with 8 bases that match TRBD1. The CDR3 spans 15 residues. Germline CDR1 is SEHNR and CDR2 is FQNEAQ (reference sequence). J lost 7 bases, V lost 1 base, and 5 bases had no gene match. DNA of the CDR3: TGTGCCAGCAGCTTAGGCAGGGGGCGAGGTGAAAAACTGTTTTTT. This translates into CASSLGRGRGEKLFF.

The V call is TRBV2, the J call TRBJ1-5; possibly TRBD1 for D (5 bases). This CDR3 spans 15 amino acids. Germline CDR1 is SNHLY and CDR2 is FYNNEI. Between the trimmed V and J ends, which lost 5 bases and 2 bases, there was a span of 13 bases. The CDR3 DNA reads as TGTGCCAGCAGTAGTTCGGGAGGGGGCAATCAGCCCCAGCATTTT. Amino acid sequence: CASSSSGGGNQPQHF.

The chain links TRBV25-1 to TRBJ1-1, with D possibly matching TRBD1 (6 bases). Germline V CDR1 and CDR2: MGHDK, SYGVNS. The CDR3 is 13 residues long. V lost 5 bases, J lost 1 base, and 8 bases lay in between. CDR3 amino acids: CASSRGQNTEAFF. The DNA of the CDR3 is TGTGCCAGCAGTCGGGGACAGAACACTGAAGCTTTCTTT.

V gene TRBV18 combines with J gene TRBJ2-1, with D uncertain. The CDR3 has 12 residues. The ends were cut back, 2 bases at V and 9 bases at J, with 8 bases in the middle. Germline V CDR1 and CDR2: KGHSH, LQKENI. The CDR3 region has the DNA TGTGCCAGCTCACCATCAGTTGGTGAGCAGTTCTTC. Translating gives CASSPSVGEQFF. The full variable domain, with the rest looked up from reference TRBV18 and TRBJ2-1, is NAGVMQNPRHLVRRRGQEARLRCSPMKGHSHVYWYRQLPEEGLKFMVYLQKENIIDESGMPKERFSAEFPKEGPSILRIQQVVRGDSAAYFCASSPSVGEQFFGPGTRLTVL.

The V gene is TRBV6-5, the J gene TRBJ1-3; 8 nucleotides line up with TRBD1. Trimming took 6 bases from V and 0 from J; bases not matched to a gene: 4. Germline-derived CDR1 and CDR2 are MNHEY and SVGAGI. This CDR3 has 15 residues. CDR3 protein: CASRAGGSSGNTIYF. The CDR3 DNA follows: TGTGCCAGCAGGGCAGGGGGCTCCTCTGGAAACACCATATATTTT.

The rearrangement joins TRBV7-9 to TRBJ1-1; D gene ambiguous. Germline V gene sequence: CDR1 SEHNR, CDR2 FQNEAQ (reference sequence). CDR3 size: 13 residues. The V and J ends lost 1 base and 7 bases respectively, with 10 bases between them. DNA for the CDR3: TGTGCCAGCAGCTTAGGTCAGGCAAATGAAGCTTTCTTT. As protein: CASSLGQANEAFF.

V gene TRBV9 combines with J gene TRBJ2-1; 7 bases align to TRBD1. The CDR3 is 16 residues long. The V segment lost 3 bases and the J segment 3 bases; nucleotides outside the gene matches: 9. In germline, CDR1 is SGDLS, CDR2 YYNGEE. CDR3 residues: CASSAIPGQNYNEQFF. CDR3 DNA: TGTGCCAGCAGCGCCATTCCGGGACAGAACTACAATGAGCAGTTCTTC. Together with reference TRBV9 and TRBJ2-1, the CDR3 gives the full variable domain: DSGVTQTPKHLITATGQRVTLRCSPRSGDLSVYWYQQSLDQGLQFLIQYYNGEERAKGNILERFSAQQFPDLHSELNLSSLELGDSALYFCASSAIPGQNYNEQFFGPGTRLTVL.

The rearrangement joins TRBV5-8 to TRBJ1-5; D is possibly TRBD1 (5 bases). The ends were cut back, 7 bases at V and 7 bases at J, with 18 bases in the middle. There are 14 residues in the CDR3. Germline loops: CDR1 SGHTS, CDR2 YDEGEE. The CDR3 spells CASGRAGGVQPQHF. The CDR3 nucleotides are TGTGCCAGCGGCAGGGCGGGGGGTGTCCAGCCCCAGCATTTT.

J is TRBJ1-1 and V is TRBV6-5; D is possibly TRBD1 (5 bases). Germline loops: CDR1 MNHEY, CDR2 SVGAGI. V was trimmed by 5 bases and J by 5 bases, leaving 12 bases between them. The CDR3 sequence is 13 residues long. CDR3 loop: CASSTDGGTEAFF. CDR3 nucleotides: TGTGCCAGCAGTACGGACGGGGGGACTGAAGCTTTCTTT.

This chain joins TRBV6-6 and TRBJ1-2, with TRBD1 identical over 8 bases. Germline lookup yields CDR1 MNHNY and CDR2 SVGAGI (reference sequence). Unmatched junction bases numbered 10, after V lost 7 bases and J lost 0 bases. This CDR3 comprises 16 residues. The CDR3 DNA sequence: TGTGCCAGCACCTGGACAGGGACTATCACTAACTATGGCTACACCTTC. It translates to CASTWTGTITNYGYTF.

This chain uses TRBV2 with TRBJ2-7; 12 positions match TRBD2. The CDR3 is 14 amino acids. V lost 7 bases, J lost 3 bases, and 4 bases stayed unmatched. CDR1 and CDR2 from the germline V gene are SNHLY and FYNNEI. In DNA form, the CDR3 reads TGTGCCAGCAATCTAGCGGGGGGGGACTACGAGCAGTACTTC. Its translation is CASNLAGGDYEQYF.

V and J are TRBV30 and TRBJ1-4; perhaps TRBD1 as D (5 bases). Germline-derived CDR1 and CDR2 are GTSNPN and SVGIG (reference sequence). The CDR3 contains 14 residues. Trimming removed 3 bases at V and 12 bases at J, with 20 bases between. The chain's CDR3 is CAWSVNSRGAELFF. The CDR3 nucleotides are TGTGCCTGGAGCGTGAACTCAAGGGGCGCGGAACTGTTTTTT.

The V call is TRBV18, the J call TRBJ1-3, with 9 bases identical to TRBD1. The CDR3 covers 14 residues. Trimming at V came to 8 bases and at J to 2 bases, leaving 4 bases not matched to a gene. The germline V gene has CDR1 KGHSH and CDR2 LQKENI. CDR3 sequence (DNA): TGTGCCAGCACGACAGGGGGGCCTGGAAACACCATATATTTT. Its protein is CASTTGGPGNTIYF.

The chain uses TRBV19 and TRBJ2-3, with D perhaps TRBD2 (6 bases). The CDR3 loop spans 15 amino acids. The V gene lost 3 bases and the J gene lost 0 bases, with 10 bases spanning the gap. The germline CDR1 and CDR2 sequences are LNHDA and SQIVND (reference sequence). The CDR3 protein is CASSMGDFSTDTQYF. The CDR3 nucleotides read TGTGCCAGTAGTATGGGGGACTTTAGCACAGATACGCAGTATTTT.

The rearrangement links TRBV2 to TRBJ1-1, with 8 positions matching TRBD1. The CDR3 is made up of 14 amino acids. J gave up 0 bases and V 6 bases, and 3 bases lay outside the gene matches. Per germline, CDR1 SNHLY and CDR2 FYNNEI. DNA for the CDR3: TGTGCCAGCAGAGGACAGGGAGTGAACACTGAAGCTTTCTTT. The encoded protein is CASRGQGVNTEAFF.

This chain joins TRBV14 and TRBJ2-1, with D maybe TRBD1 (6 bases). The V end was cut by 4 bases, the J end by 7 bases, with 17 bases between. Germline CDR1 and CDR2: SGHDN and FVKESK. The CDR3 totals 15 residues. CDR3 DNA sequence: TGTGCCAGCAGCCTGACAGGTTCAGGTGTAAATGAGCAGTTCTTC. It encodes CASSLTGSGVNEQFF.